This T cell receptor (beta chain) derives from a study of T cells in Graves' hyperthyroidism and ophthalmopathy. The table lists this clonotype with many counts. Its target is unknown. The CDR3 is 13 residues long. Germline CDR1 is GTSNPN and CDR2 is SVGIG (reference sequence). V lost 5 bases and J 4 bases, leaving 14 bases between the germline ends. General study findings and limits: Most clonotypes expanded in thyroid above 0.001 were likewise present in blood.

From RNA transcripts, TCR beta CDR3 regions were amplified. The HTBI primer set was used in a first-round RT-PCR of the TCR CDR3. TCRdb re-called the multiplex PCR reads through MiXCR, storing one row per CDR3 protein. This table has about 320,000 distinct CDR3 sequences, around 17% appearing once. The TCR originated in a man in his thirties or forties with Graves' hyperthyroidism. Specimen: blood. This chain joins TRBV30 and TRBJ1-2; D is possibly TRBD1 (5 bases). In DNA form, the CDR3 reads TGTGCCTGGGGATGGGCGGACACCTATGGCTACACCTTC. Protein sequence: CAWGWADTYGYTF. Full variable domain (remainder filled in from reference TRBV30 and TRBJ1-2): SQTIHQWPATLVQPVGSPLSLECTVEGTSNPNLYWYRQAAGRGLQLLFYSVGIGQISSEVPQNLSASRPQDRQFILSSKKLLLSDSGFYLCAWGWADTYGYTFGSGTRLTVV.